This TCR beta chain was sequenced for a study of blood T cells in healthy people across ages. A second PCR, run for about 6 to 11 cycles, used a sample-barcoded 5' primer plus a J-beta primer mix. TCRdb redid the calling of the 5' RACE reads with MiXCR, one entry per CDR3 protein. The sample holds approximately 2,000,000 distinct CDR3 sequences, around 40% seen once. The amount of total RNA extracted per sample was at least 6 micrograms. This receptor was taken from a human donor in good health. The specimen sequenced was blood.

CDR3: CSATTGGGSQPQHF. The CDR3 region has the DNA TGCAGTGCTACAACAGGGGGAGGGAGTCAGCCCCAGCATTTT. The V and J genes are TRBV20-1 and TRBJ1-5; 8 bases are shared with TRBD1. The ends lost 4 bases at V and 6 bases at J; junction bases unmatched: 8. CDR1 and CDR2 from the germline V gene are DFQATT and SNEGSKA (reference sequence). The CDR3 consists of 14 residues.